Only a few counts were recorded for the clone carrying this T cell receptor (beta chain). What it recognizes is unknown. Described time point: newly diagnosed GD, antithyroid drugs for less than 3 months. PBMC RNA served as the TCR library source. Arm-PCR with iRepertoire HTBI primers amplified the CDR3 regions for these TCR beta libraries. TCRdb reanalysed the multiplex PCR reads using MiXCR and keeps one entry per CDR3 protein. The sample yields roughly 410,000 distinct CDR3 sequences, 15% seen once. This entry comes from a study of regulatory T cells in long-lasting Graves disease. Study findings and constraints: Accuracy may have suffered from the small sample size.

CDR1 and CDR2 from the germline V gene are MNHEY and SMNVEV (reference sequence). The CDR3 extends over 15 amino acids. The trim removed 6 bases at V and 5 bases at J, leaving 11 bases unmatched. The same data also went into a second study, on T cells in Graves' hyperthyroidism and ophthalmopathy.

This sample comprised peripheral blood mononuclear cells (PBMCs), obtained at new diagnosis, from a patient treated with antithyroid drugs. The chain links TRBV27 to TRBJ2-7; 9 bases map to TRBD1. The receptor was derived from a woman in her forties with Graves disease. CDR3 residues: CASRGLGQGKNEQYF. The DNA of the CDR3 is TGTGCCAGCAGGGGCCTTGGACAGGGGAAGAACGAGCAGTACTTC.